The next 27 T cell receptor beta chains were all read from a single sample in a study of blood T cell repertoires in COVID-19. The data were produced by immunoSEQ multiplex PCR, yet TCRdb's version contains in-frame clones alone and is incomplete. This table has approximately 160,000 clones, less than 85% appearing once. The sample comprised PBMCs or T cells enriched from blood (not recorded which). The receptors were gathered from a woman between 50 and 59 years old who had recovered from COVID-19.

The chain links TRBV18 to TRBJ1-4; D unclear. Trimming cost V 4 bases and J 0 bases, with 3 bases left between them. Germline V lookup: CDR1 KGHSH, CDR2 LQKENI. The CDR3 runs 13 residues. The CDR3 here is CASSRATNEKLFF. In DNA form, the CDR3 reads TGTGCCAGCTCACGCGCAACTAATGAAAAACTGTTTTTT.

In regard to this clone: It is likely a read error, because the conserved phenylalanine at the end of the CDR3 is missing. The DNA is left out, because the CDR3 cannot be placed on it with certainty; the CDR3 is given as TCRdb lists it. The chain joins TRBV28 to TRBJ1-2; the table's D gene call, TRBD1, was not cross checked with the DNA. Per the germline V gene, CDR1 is MDHEN and CDR2 is SYDVKM. The CDR3 spans 11 amino acids, including both terminal residues. The CDR3 spells CASSSYLTGMV.

This clone has a single count. The rearrangement joins TRBV12-5 to TRBJ2-4; D perhaps matches TRBD1 (5 bases). With 6 bases removed from V and 6 bases from J, the gap between germline ends came to 15 bases. Germline loops: CDR1 LGHNT, CDR2 FRNRAP. There are 14 residues in the CDR3. The CDR3 DNA reads as TGTGCTAGTGGCCCCACAGGTTGGGGAAACATTCAGTACTTC. Encoded protein: CASGPTGWGNIQYF.

The chain employs TRBV12-5 and TRBJ1-5; possible D gene TRBD1, 6 bases. The CDR3 sequence is 21 residues long. Looked up from germline, CDR1 is LGHNT and CDR2 is FRNRAP. V was cut by 0 bases and J by 0 bases, with 24 bases left in between. CDR3 amino acids: CASGLVRIGARGSYSNQPQHF. In nucleotides, the CDR3 is TGTGCTAGTGGTTTGGTAAGGATAGGGGCCAGGGGCAGTTATAGCAATCAGCCCCAGCATTTT.

This rearrangement joins TRBV13 to TRBJ1-5, with a possible D match to TRBD1 (6 bases). Trimming pared 0 bases from V and 4 bases from J, leaving 13 bases between. The CDR3 consists of 16 residues. Germline CDR1 and CDR2: PRHDT and FYEKMQ (reference sequence). The CDR3 loop reads CASSLGLSTGNQPQHF. As DNA, the CDR3 is TGTGCCAGCAGCTTAGGCCTAAGTACAGGGAATCAGCCCCAGCATTTT.

The gene calls are TRBV6-1 and TRBJ1-2; a possible D gene is TRBD1 (6 bases). The length of the CDR3 is 13 residues. Trimming took 1 base from V and 5 from J, leaving 8 bases between them. Per germline, CDR1 MNHNS and CDR2 SASEGT. CDR3 DNA: TGTGCCAGCAGTGAAGAGGGGGGGTATGGCTACACCTTC. This gives the protein CASSEEGGYGYTF.

The chain has TRBV5-1 and TRBJ1-4; D remains ambiguous. Trimming stripped 4 bases from V and 0 bases from J, with 10 bases between. This CDR3 has 15 amino acids. Germline V gene data show CDR1 as SGHRS and CDR2 as YFSETQ. DNA of the CDR3: TGCGCCAGCAGCCAATGGGCTGCAACTAATGAAAAACTGTTTTTT. It is translated as CASSQWAATNEKLFF.

V is TRBV12-3 or TRBV12-4 and J is TRBJ1-1; the match to TRBD1 covers 7 bases. J was trimmed by 4 bases and V by 9 bases; bases with no gene match: 8. This CDR3 contains 13 residues. CDR3 region: CASETQGSTEAFF. The CDR3 DNA sequence: TGTGCCAGTGAGACACAGGGGTCCACTGAAGCTTTCTTT.

The V call is TRBV18, the J call TRBJ1-4; 7 nucleotides line up with TRBD1. CDR1 is KGHSH, CDR2 LQKENI, per germline. V shed 6 bases, J shed 5 bases, and the junction held 9 bases outside the gene matches. This CDR3 region has 15 residues. For the CDR3, the DNA is TGTGCCAGCTCCCCGAACAGGGGCGAAAATGAAAAACTGTTTTTT. Encoded protein: CASSPNRGENEKLFF. Filled out from reference TRBV18 and TRBJ1-4, the complete variable domain reads NAGVMQNPRHLVRRRGQEARLRCSPMKGHSHVYWYRQLPEEGLKFMVYLQKENIIDESGMPKERFSAEFPKEGPSILRIQQVVRGDSAAYFCASSPNRGENEKLFFGSGTQLSVL.

This rearrangement joins TRBV9 to TRBJ2-1, with 8 bases that match TRBD2. Germline lookup yields CDR1 SGDLS and CDR2 YYNGEE. The length of the CDR3 is 12 residues. J was trimmed by 10 bases and V by 3 bases; bases with no gene match: 3. The CDR3 loop is CASSAGLAEQFF. The CDR3 nucleotides read TGTGCCAGCAGCGCCGGACTAGCCGAGCAGTTCTTC.

This clone appeared a single time. The chain employs TRBV27 and TRBJ2-1; 7 bases align to TRBD1. The J segment lost 3 bases and the V segment lost 6 bases, leaving 2 bases of the junction unmatched. CDR1 MNHEY and CDR2 SMNVEV come from the germline V gene (reference sequence). The CDR3 spans 13 residues. CDR3 DNA sequence: TGTGCCAGCAGGAGGGACAGCTACAATGAGCAGTTCTTC. Translating gives CASRRDSYNEQFF.

Here the CDR3 reads CASSFLGEGLEKLFF. In DNA form, the CDR3 reads TGTGCCAGCAGCTTCCTTGGGGAGGGCCTTGAAAAACTGTTTTTT. The chain couples TRBV7-9 to TRBJ1-4, with D unclear. Trimming took off 3 bases at V and 7 bases at J, with 15 bases between the two ends. The CDR3 contains 15 residues. Germline CDR1 is SEHNR and CDR2 is FQNEAQ (reference sequence). The full variable domain, rest sourced from reference TRBV7-9 and TRBJ1-4, is DTGVSQNPRHKITKRGQNVTFRCDPISEHNRLYWYRQTLGQGPEFLTYFQNEAQLEKSRLLSDRFSAERPKGSFSTLEIQRTEQGDSAMYLCASSFLGEGLEKLFFGSGTQLSVL.

The chain employs TRBV6-5 and TRBJ1-5, with D unclear. The CDR3 contains 14 residues. The V gene lost 11 bases and the J gene lost 7 bases, with 21 bases spanning the gap. Germline V gene lookup returns CDR1 MNHEY and CDR2 SVGAGI. In DNA, the CDR3 is TGTGCCGCCGGGGAGGGAAAGTTGGGCCAGCCCCAGCATTTT. Amino acids: CAAGEGKLGQPQHF.

This clone showed up just a few times. The chain carries TRBV6-2 or TRBV6-3 and TRBJ2-5, with 9 bases aligning to TRBD2. There are 14 residues in the CDR3. V was pared by 5 bases and J by 10 bases, with 11 bases of the junction left unmatched. Germline assignment: CDR1 MNHEY and CDR2 SVGEGT. CDR3 bases: TGTGCCAGCAGTCCCGGTGGGCTAGCGGGACGCCAGTACTTC. As protein: CASSPGGLAGRQYF.

The genes are TRBV25-1 and TRBJ2-1; D unclear. The CDR3 is made up of 14 amino acids. The germline V gene has CDR1 MGHDK and CDR2 SYGVNS. Trimming pared 2 bases from V and 2 bases from J, leaving 7 bases between. CDR3 nucleotides: TGTGCCAGCAGTGAAGATAGTCCCTACAATGAGCAGTTCTTC. Residues: CASSEDSPYNEQFF.

V gene TRBV5-8 combines with J gene TRBJ2-7, with 9 bases lining up with TRBD2. Germline CDR1 SGHTS, CDR2 YDEGEE. Trimming at V came to 0 bases and at J to 7 bases, leaving 8 bases not matched to a gene. The CDR3 covers 15 residues. CDR3 sequence (DNA): TGTGCCAGCAGCTTGGGACTAGCGGAGGGAAGGGAGCAGTACGTC. Its protein product is CASSLGLAEGREQYV.

V usage is TRBV7-9 and J usage is TRBJ1-1, with D perhaps matching TRBD1 (5 bases). Between the trimmed V and J ends, which lost 5 bases and 1 base, there was a span of 14 bases. CDR1 is SEHNR, CDR2 FQNEAQ, per germline (reference sequence). The CDR3 consists of 15 residues. CDR3 sequence: CASSPYGGGNTEAFF. The CDR3 nucleotides are TGTGCCAGCAGCCCCTATGGGGGGGGGAACACTGAAGCTTTCTTT.

The V gene is TRBV4-1, the J gene TRBJ1-5; perhaps TRBD1 as D (6 bases). V was trimmed by 0 bases and J by 4 bases, leaving 13 bases between them. CDR3 length equals 16 residues. The germline V gene encodes CDR1 MGHRA and CDR2 YSYEKL. CDR3 loop: CASSQEEGDINQPQHF. The DNA for the CDR3 is TGCGCCAGCAGCCAAGAAGAGGGGGACATTAATCAGCCCCAGCATTTT.

The V and J genes are TRBV5-4 and TRBJ2-3, with TRBD2 identical over 11 bases. CDR1 is SGHNT, CDR2 YYREEE, per germline (reference sequence). J lost 4 bases, V lost 6 bases, and 7 bases had no gene match. This CDR3 comprises 15 residues. CDR3 region: CASKSSGGPADTQYF. The CDR3 DNA is TGTGCCAGCAAATCTAGCGGGGGGCCCGCAGATACGCAGTATTTT.

V and J are TRBV29-1 and TRBJ1-2, with TRBD1 identical over 7 bases. This CDR3 has 14 amino acids. V lost 5 bases and J lost 4; bases outside the gene matches: 10. From germline, CDR1 is SQVTM and CDR2 ANQGSEA. CDR3 sequence reads: CSVISGQKFYGYTF. The CDR3 DNA follows: TGCAGCGTTATATCGGGACAGAAGTTCTATGGCTACACCTTC. Looking up the rest from reference TRBV29-1 and TRBJ1-2 gives the full variable domain: SAVISQKPSRDICQRGTSLTIQCQVDSQVTMMFWYRQQPGQSLTLIATANQGSEATYESGFVIDKFPISRPNLTFSTLTVSNMSPEDSSIYLCSVISGQKFYGYTFGSGTRLTVV.

V and J are TRBV4-2 and TRBJ2-7; 8 bases agree with TRBD2. CDR1 LGHNA and CDR2 YNFKEQ come from the germline V gene. V dropped 0 bases and J dropped 5; count of bases not matched to a gene: 12. The CDR3 extends over 17 amino acids. CDR3 protein: CASSQDFSTGGVDEQYV. The CDR3 DNA reads as TGTGCCAGCAGCCAAGATTTTTCCACCGGGGGGGTGGACGAGCAGTACGTC.

V is TRBV7-9 and J is TRBJ1-6, with D maybe TRBD1 (5 bases). Trimming removed 2 bases from V and 10 bases from J, with 12 bases in between. This CDR3 contains 14 residues. Germline CDR1 is SEHNR and CDR2 is FQNEAQ (reference sequence). Here the CDR3 DNA reads TGTGCCAGCAGCTTATTCGGGGGAGAATCACCCCTCCACTTT. Translation: CASSLFGGESPLHF.

V is TRBV19 and J is TRBJ1-3; D remains unclear. CDR1 and CDR2 (germline): LNHDA, SQIVND (reference sequence). The CDR3 is made up of 15 amino acids. The V end was cut by 3 bases, the J end by 0 bases, with 9 bases between. The CDR3 is CASSIGESSGNTIYF. CDR3 DNA: TGTGCCAGTAGTATTGGTGAGAGCTCTGGAAACACCATATATTTT. Complete variable domain (other parts from reference TRBV19 and TRBJ1-3): DGGITQSPKYLFRKEGQNVTLSCEQNLNHDAMYWYRQDPGQGLRLIYYSQIVNDFQKGDIAEGYSVSREKKESFPLTVTSAQKNPTAFYLCASSIGESSGNTIYFGEGSWLTVV.

This chain connects TRBV6-2 or TRBV6-3 to TRBJ1-1; D unclear. Germline V gene lookup returns CDR1 MNHEY and CDR2 SVGEGT. There are 14 residues in the CDR3. With 2 bases removed from V and 4 bases from J, the gap between germline ends came to 11 bases. CDR3 nucleotides: TGTGCCAGCAGTTACACCCGGTCGGGCACTGAAGCTTTCTTT. Translating gives CASSYTRSGTEAFF.

This clone was observed once. This sequence joins TRBV30 and TRBJ1-5, with D maybe TRBD1 (5 bases). V lost 0 bases to trimming and J lost 3 bases, with 6 bases between them. This CDR3 has 13 residues. Germline values: CDR1 GTSNPN, CDR2 SVGIG (reference sequence). CDR3 in amino acids: CAWSVGDNQPQHF. CDR3 DNA: TGTGCCTGGAGTGTAGGGGACAATCAGCCCCAGCATTTT.

The chain combines TRBV11-1 with TRBJ1-1; D gene uncertain. The CDR3 totals 15 residues. CDR1 and CDR2 (germline): SGHAT, FQDESV (reference sequence). V was shortened by 3 bases and J by 8 bases, with 19 bases between the two germline ends. This CDR3 is CASSFPRGEVLEAFF. DNA for the CDR3: TGTGCCAGCAGCTTTCCCCGCGGGGAGGTACTCGAAGCTTTCTTT. The full variable domain, in which reference TRBV11-1 and TRBJ1-1 provide the parts outside the CDR3, is EAEVAQSPRYKITEKSQAVAFWCDPISGHATLYWYRQILGQGPELLVQFQDESVVDDSQLPKDRFSAERLKGVDSTLKIQPAELGDSAMYLCASSFPRGEVLEAFFGQGTRLTVV.

The chain has TRBV7-2 and TRBJ2-3; a weak D match, TRBD2 (5 bases). This CDR3 region has 13 residues. Between the trimmed V and J ends, which lost 2 bases and 4 bases, there was a span of 7 bases. Germline V gene data show CDR1 as SGHTA and CDR2 as FQGNSA. The CDR3 coding sequence is TGTGCCAGCAGCTTACTAGCCGCAGATACGCAGTATTTT. Translated: CASSLLAADTQYF.